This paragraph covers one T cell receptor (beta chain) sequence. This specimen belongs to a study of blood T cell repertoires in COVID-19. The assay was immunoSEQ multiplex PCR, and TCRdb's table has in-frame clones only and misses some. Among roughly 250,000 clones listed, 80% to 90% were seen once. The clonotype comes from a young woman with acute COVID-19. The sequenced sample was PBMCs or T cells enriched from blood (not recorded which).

CDR3 amino acids: CASSTPVGGTSGNTIYF. The CDR3 nucleotides read TGTGCCAGCAGCACCCCGGTGGGGGGGACCTCTGGAAACACCATATATTTT. The V call is TRBV5-5, the J call TRBJ1-3; tentatively, D is TRBD1 (5 bases). The V end lost 4 bases, the J end lost 0 bases, and 17 bases lay between the germline ends. This CDR3 contains 17 residues. Germline CDR1 and CDR2: SGHKS and YYEKEE (reference sequence).